This entry lists 14 T cell receptor beta chains sequenced from one sample in a study of blood T cells in healthy people across ages. Using a J-beta primer mix together with a sample-barcoded 5' primer, a second PCR was run for roughly 6 to 11 cycles. TCRdb used MiXCR to reprocess the 5' RACE reads, holding one entry per CDR3 protein. The table records about 1.8 million distinct CDR3 sequences, around half of them present only once. The specimen was blood. These receptors came from a woman aged 40 to 50 in good health.

This clonotype was seen only a few times. The J gene is TRBJ1-2, the V gene TRBV27; perhaps TRBD1 as D (5 bases). The CDR3 runs to 13 residues. V was pared by 6 bases and J by 8 bases, with 16 bases between. The germline gives CDR1 MNHEY, CDR2 SMNVEV (reference sequence). CDR3 coding DNA: TGTGCCAGCAGCCCTTGGTTAGGGGAGGGCTACACCTTC. This sequence encodes CASSPWLGEGYTF.

The V gene is TRBV20-1, the J gene TRBJ2-6; D tentatively reads TRBD1 or TRBD2 (5 bases each). Looked up from germline, CDR1 is DFQATT and CDR2 is SNEGSKA (reference sequence). The ends were cut back, 0 bases at V and 0 bases at J, with 15 bases in the middle. The CDR3 runs 18 residues. Here the CDR3 reads CSARDGGRQVSGANVLTF. The DNA for the CDR3 is TGCAGTGCTAGAGATGGGGGTCGACAAGTCTCTGGGGCCAACGTCCTGACTTTC.

The table lists this clonotype with a few counts. The gene calls are TRBV6-6 and TRBJ2-5; D is undetermined. CDR1 MNHNY and CDR2 SVGAGI come from the germline V gene (reference sequence). The V end was cut by 6 bases, the J end by 2 bases, with 10 bases between. The CDR3 has 13 amino acids. The CDR3 DNA is TGTGCCAGCAGCCGAATGGGGCAAGAGACCCAGTACTTC. Protein: CASSRMGQETQYF.

With respect to this clonotype: An end of the junction differs from the germline gene, which may be a read error. The V call is TRBV27, the J call TRBJ2-5; D not resolved. The germline V gene encodes CDR1 MNHEY and CDR2 SMNVEV (reference sequence). The CDR3 loop spans 9 amino acids. CDR3 in amino acids: CASSAQKYF. The DNA for the CDR3 is TGTGCTAGCAGTGCCCAAAAGTACTTC.

CDR3 residues: CAIRAVGDYGYTF. Here the CDR3 DNA reads TGTGCCATCAGGGCGGTGGGTGACTATGGCTACACCTTC. The rearrangement links TRBV10-3 to TRBJ1-2, with unresolved D. Trimming removed 6 bases from V and 3 bases from J, with 11 bases in between. This CDR3 has 13 residues. Looked up from germline, CDR1 is ENHRY and CDR2 is SYGVKD.

The rearrangement joins TRBV28 to TRBJ2-7, with D possibly being TRBD2 (5 bases). The CDR3 has 14 amino acids. Looked up from germline, CDR1 is MDHEN and CDR2 is SYDVKM. The ends were cut back, 1 base at V and 3 bases at J, with 10 bases in the middle. CDR3 in amino acids: CASSLSYGDYEQYF. DNA of the CDR3: TGTGCCAGCAGTTTATCTTACGGGGACTACGAGCAGTACTTC.

This clonotype was recorded only once. This chain connects TRBV20-1 to TRBJ2-1; the D is unclear. Germline V CDR1 and CDR2: DFQATT, SNEGSKA (reference sequence). This CDR3 comprises 13 residues. V gave up 0 bases and J gave up 6 bases, with 9 bases separating them. The CDR3 protein is CSARDSRRNEQFF. For the CDR3, the DNA is TGCAGTGCTAGAGATAGTCGTCGCAATGAGCAGTTCTTC.

The CDR3 coding sequence is TGTGCCAGCGGGTGGGGACCTTCGCAGTATTTT. It codes for CASGWGPSQYF. This chain joins TRBV6-5 and TRBJ2-3; tentatively, D is TRBD1 or TRBD2 (5 bases each). Trimming removed 8 bases from V and 10 bases from J, with 13 bases in between. Germline V gives CDR1 MNHEY, CDR2 SVGAGI. There are 11 residues in the CDR3.

This chain uses TRBV6-5 with TRBJ2-7; TRBD2 aligns across 7 bases. V gave up 5 bases and J gave up 0 bases; unmatched junction bases: 10. The CDR3 covers 16 residues. Germline V CDR1 and CDR2: MNHEY, SVGAGI. As DNA, the CDR3 is TGTGCCAGCAGTCCCCGGGGGGTCCATAGCTCCTACGAGCAGTACTTC. It translates to CASSPRGVHSSYEQYF.

The CDR3 loop is CASSPELAGIQETQYF. Here the CDR3 DNA reads TGTGCCAGCAGCCCCGAACTAGCGGGGATCCAAGAGACCCAGTACTTC. The V gene is TRBV6-6, the J gene TRBJ2-5, with TRBD2 matching 10 bases. After removal of 6 bases from V and 1 base from J, the junction contained 8 bases not matched to a gene. This CDR3 comprises 16 residues. Per germline, CDR1 MNHNY and CDR2 SVGAGI (reference sequence).

The V call is TRBV3-1, the J call TRBJ2-3, with no clear D. Deletions cut 0 bases from V and 14 bases from J, with 12 bases between. The CDR3 is 12 amino acids. Germline assignment: CDR1 LGHDT and CDR2 YNNKEL (reference sequence). CDR3 protein: CASSQDLVKVYF. CDR3 bases: TGTGCCAGCAGCCAAGATTTGGTCAAGGTGTATTTT.

This chain joins TRBV27 and TRBJ2-5; TRBD1 might be the D (6 bases). The germline V gene has CDR1 MNHEY and CDR2 SMNVEV (reference sequence). The CDR3 is made up of 15 amino acids. V lost 3 bases, J lost 1 base, and 12 bases lay in between. As DNA, the CDR3 is TGTGCCAGCAGTTTCGTAGGGGGAATCCAAGAGACCCAGTACTTC. This encodes CASSFVGGIQETQYF.

As concerns this clonotype: A read error may produce the germline difference seen at one junction end. V usage is TRBV12-3 or TRBV12-4 and J usage is TRBJ1-2; weak D call: TRBD1 (5 bases). The CDR3 is 16 amino acids. The CDR3 sequence is CASSLGSAGTAYGYTF. As DNA, the CDR3 is TGTGCCAGCAGCTTAGGCTCGGCAGGGACTGCTTATGGCTACACCTTC.

The chain employs TRBV27 and TRBJ1-1; D unclear. Germline V lookup: CDR1 MNHEY, CDR2 SMNVEV (reference sequence). V was shortened by 5 bases and J by 0 bases, with 19 bases between the two germline ends. This CDR3 comprises 17 residues. The CDR3 coding sequence is TGTGCCAGCAGTCTGGGCTTTTTTGGCGAGATGAACACTGAAGCTTTCTTT. Amino acid sequence: CASSLGFFGEMNTEAFF.